This T cell receptor (beta chain) was documented in a study of cytomegalovirus exposure and HLA in healthy donors. Findings of the study overall: Listed as cytomegalovirus-associated were about 160 TCR beta chains. The classifier, whose performance was assessed in both the original and validation cohorts, reportedly diagnosed cytomegalovirus status with high specificity and sensitivity.

Remarks on this clone: The antigen remains undetermined.

Repertoires were generated with immunoSEQ multiplex PCR, while TCRdb's copy carries only in-frame clones and drops some. The data hold about 400,000 clones, with approximately 90% observed a single time. CDR1 is MNHNY, CDR2 SVGAGI, per germline (reference sequence). With V trimmed by 4 bases and J by 3 bases, 4 bases remained unmatched. The CDR3 contains 14 residues. Sequenced material: PBMCs. This sequence was found in a woman aged 18-35 years in good health and CMV-seronegative. The chain carries TRBV6-6 and TRBJ1-2, with 8 bases identical to TRBD1. CDR3 loop: CASSSRTGHYGYTF. The CDR3 DNA is TGTGCCAGCAGTTCACGGACAGGGCACTATGGCTACACCTTC.